This T cell receptor (beta chain) is drawn from a study of molecular identifiers for immune sequencing clone quantification. TCRdb used MiXCR to reprocess the PCR reads, holding one entry per CDR3 protein. The table shows roughly 9,700 distinct CDR3 sequences, with roughly a sixth occurring only once. V lost 5 bases and J lost 3; bases outside the gene matches: 2. This CDR3 is built from 13 residues. Germline V gene sequence: CDR1 SQVTM, CDR2 ANQGSEA. This clonotype showed up just a few times. This may arise from a read error, as a much more abundant clone is one base away. The conserved closing phenylalanine or tryptophan is absent in this CDR3, likely reflecting a read error.

The chain is built from TRBV29-1 and TRBJ2-1; 9 bases map to TRBD2. This TCR derives from a human donor in good health. Some libraries in this study had Jurkat cell RNA spiked in. Sequenced input: naive CD8+ T cells from blood, with Jurkat cell RNA spiked in. Subset defined: FACS-sorted CD8+CD4-CCR7+CD45RA+ naive T cells. The CDR3 DNA is TGCAGCGTTAGGACTAGCGACTACAATGAGCAGTTCTCC. Protein: CSVRTSDYNEQFS.